This paragraph covers one T cell receptor beta chain sequence. Sequencing was performed with immunoSEQ multiplex PCR; in TCRdb, only in-frame clones are kept and a portion is missing. The profile covers 200,000 to 250,000 clones, with 88% appearing a single time and under 3% taken by the ten largest. The data were obtained in a study of blood T cell repertoires in COVID-19. The germline gives CDR1 LGHNA, CDR2 YNFKEQ. The length of the CDR3 is 16 residues. V shed 1 base, J shed 5 bases, and the junction held 8 bases outside the gene matches. The receptor's source is a woman aged 25 to 39 who had recovered from COVID-19. The chain links TRBV4-2 to TRBJ2-3; TRBD2 matches at 8 bases. Sample: PBMCs or T cells enriched from blood (not recorded which). This CDR3 is CASSQGGQTSVDTQYF. The CDR3 nucleotides are TGTGCCAGCAGCCAAGGGGGCCAGACTAGCGTAGATACGCAGTATTTT.